The rows below give T cell receptor beta chains drawn from one sample of a study of T-cell reconstitution after alpha-beta-depleted transplantation in children. MiXCR, applied by TCRdb to the PCR reads, yields one record per CDR3 protein. The sample includes 250,000 or so distinct CDR3 sequences, approximately 24% of them seen just once. Sample: PBMCs, mostly from graft donor cells, taken 360 days after TCRalphabeta/CD19-depleted stem cell transplant. The receptors shown here come from a female patient aged 2 to 10 who had a stem cell transplant for congenital amegakaryocytic thrombocytopenia, so the T cells may come from the graft donor. Both conserved end residues are part of each CDR3. Fields, in order: J gene, V gene, D gene, clone size, CDR3 DNA, CDR3 protein. D genes are given only for firm matches. A row's size may be missing; if present it is once, few, many or a size class.

J gene: TRBJ2-1
V gene: TRBV12-3/TRBV12-4
D gene: TRBD2
clone size: NA
CDR3 DNA: TGTGCCAGCAGTTCGACAGTTGACCTTAGCGGGAGTGCCTACAATGAGCAGTTCTTC
CDR3 protein: CASSSTVDLSGSAYNEQFF

J gene: TRBJ1-2
V gene: TRBV11-1
D gene: NA
clone size: NA
CDR3 DNA: TGTGCCAGCAGCTTAAGGACATCAAGTGCCTACACCTTC
CDR3 protein: CASSLRTSSAYTF

J gene: TRBJ2-7
V gene: TRBV11-2
D gene: TRBD2
clone size: few
CDR3 DNA: TGTGCCAGCAGCCCCCTGGGACTAGCGGGAGGTCGCGGCTACGAGCAGTACTTC
CDR3 protein: CASSPLGLAGGRGYEQYF

J gene: TRBJ2-3
V gene: TRBV5-1
D gene: NA
clone size: NA
CDR3 DNA: TGCGCCAGCAGCTCTCATAACACAGATACGCAGTATTTT
CDR3 protein: CASSSHNTDTQYF

J gene: TRBJ1-1
V gene: TRBV6-5
D gene: TRBD1
clone size: NA
CDR3 DNA: TGTGCCAGCAGTTACTCGACAGGGGAAGGCACTGAAGCTTTCTTT
CDR3 protein: CASSYSTGEGTEAFF

J gene: TRBJ1-4
V gene: TRBV18
D gene: TRBD1
clone size: few
CDR3 DNA: TGTGCCAGCTCACCGACGGAGGGGGCGCAAAATGAAAAACTGTTTTTT
CDR3 protein: CASSPTEGAQNEKLFF

J gene: TRBJ1-6
V gene: TRBV20-1
D gene: NA
clone size: few
CDR3 DNA: TGCAGTGCTAGTGGCGGCTCCTATAATTCACCCCTCCACTTT
CDR3 protein: CSASGGSYNSPLHF

J gene: TRBJ2-1
V gene: TRBV7-8
D gene: TRBD2
clone size: few
CDR3 DNA: TGTGCCAGCAGGATGACTAGCGTAAAAAGCTCCTACAATGAGCAGTTCTTC
CDR3 protein: CASRMTSVKSSYNEQFF

J gene: TRBJ2-5
V gene: TRBV7-8
D gene: NA
clone size: few
CDR3 DNA: TGTGCCAGCAGCTTAGCGTCGGGGTATGGGGGGGGCTGGTACCAAGAGACCCAGTACTTC
CDR3 protein: CASSLASGYGGGWYQETQYF

J gene: TRBJ2-5
V gene: TRBV9
D gene: TRBD2
clone size: NA
CDR3 DNA: TGTGCCAGCAGCGTAGTGGGAGGGAGGTCGGGAGAGACCCAGTACTTC
CDR3 protein: CASSVVGGRSGETQYF